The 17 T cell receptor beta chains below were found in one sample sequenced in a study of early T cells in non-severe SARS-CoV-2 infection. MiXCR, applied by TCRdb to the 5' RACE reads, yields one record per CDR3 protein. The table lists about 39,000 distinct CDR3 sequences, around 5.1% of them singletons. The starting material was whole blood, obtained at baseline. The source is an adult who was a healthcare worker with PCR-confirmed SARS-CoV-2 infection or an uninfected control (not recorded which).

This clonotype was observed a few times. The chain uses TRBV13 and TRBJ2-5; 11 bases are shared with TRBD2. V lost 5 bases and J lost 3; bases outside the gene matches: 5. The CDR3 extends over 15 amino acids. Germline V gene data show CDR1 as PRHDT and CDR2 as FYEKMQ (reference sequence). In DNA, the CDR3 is TGTGCCAGCAGCCGCGGGACTAGCGGTAAAGAGACCCAGTACTTC. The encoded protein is CASSRGTSGKETQYF.

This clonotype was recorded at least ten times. The CDR3 is CASSYRFSGLTRGGETQYF. The CDR3 nucleotides read TGTGCCAGCAGTTACCGGTTTAGCGGGCTCACCCGGGGCGGAGAGACCCAGTACTTC. The chain combines TRBV6-5 with TRBJ2-5; 7 bases agree with TRBD2. Germline CDR1 and CDR2: MNHEY and SVGAGI. CDR3 length: 19 amino acids. Unmatched junction bases numbered 19, after V lost 2 bases and J lost 4 bases.

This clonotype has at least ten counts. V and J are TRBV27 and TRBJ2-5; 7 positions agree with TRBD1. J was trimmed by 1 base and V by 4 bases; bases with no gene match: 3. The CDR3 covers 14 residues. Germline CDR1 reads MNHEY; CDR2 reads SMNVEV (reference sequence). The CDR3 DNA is TGTGCCAGCAGTTCCGACAGGGCCCAAGAGACCCAGTACTTC. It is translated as CASSSDRAQETQYF.

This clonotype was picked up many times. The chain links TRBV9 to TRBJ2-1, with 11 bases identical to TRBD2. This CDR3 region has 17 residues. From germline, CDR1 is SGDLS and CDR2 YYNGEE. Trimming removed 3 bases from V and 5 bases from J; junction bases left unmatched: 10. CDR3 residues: CASSEMPGLADNNEQFF. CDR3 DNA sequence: TGTGCCAGCAGCGAGATGCCGGGACTAGCGGATAACAATGAGCAGTTCTTC.

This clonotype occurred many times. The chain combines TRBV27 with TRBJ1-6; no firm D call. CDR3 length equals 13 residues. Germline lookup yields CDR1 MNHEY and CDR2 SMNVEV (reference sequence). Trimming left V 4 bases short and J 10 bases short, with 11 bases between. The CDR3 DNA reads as TGTGCCAGCAGTTGGGAAGCCCGGTCACCCCTCCACTTT. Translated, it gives CASSWEARSPLHF.

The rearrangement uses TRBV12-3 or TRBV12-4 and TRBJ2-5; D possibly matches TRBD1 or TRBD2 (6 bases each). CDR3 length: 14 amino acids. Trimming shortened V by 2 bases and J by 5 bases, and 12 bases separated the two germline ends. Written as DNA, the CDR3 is TGTGCCAGCAGTTTAATGGGGGGCCGGGAGACCCAGTACTTC. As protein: CASSLMGGRETQYF.

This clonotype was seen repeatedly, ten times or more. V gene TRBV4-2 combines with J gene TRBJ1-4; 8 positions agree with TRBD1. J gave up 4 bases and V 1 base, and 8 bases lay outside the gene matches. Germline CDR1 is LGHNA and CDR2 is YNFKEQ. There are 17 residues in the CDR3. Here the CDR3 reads CASSQVGLGQGNEKLFF. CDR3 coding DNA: TGTGCCAGCAGCCAAGTGGGTCTAGGACAGGGTAATGAAAAACTGTTTTTT.

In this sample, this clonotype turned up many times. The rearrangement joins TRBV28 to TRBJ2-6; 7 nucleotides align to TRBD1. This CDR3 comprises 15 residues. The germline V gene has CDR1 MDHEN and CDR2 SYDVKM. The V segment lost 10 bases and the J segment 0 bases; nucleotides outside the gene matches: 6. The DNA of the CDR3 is TGTGCCACAGGACAGGCGAGCTCTGGGGCCAACGTCCTGACTTTC. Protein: CATGQASSGANVLTF.

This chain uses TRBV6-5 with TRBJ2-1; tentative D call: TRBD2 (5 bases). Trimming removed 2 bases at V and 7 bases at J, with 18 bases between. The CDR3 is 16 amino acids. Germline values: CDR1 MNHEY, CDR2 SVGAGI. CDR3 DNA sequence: TGTGCCAGCAGTTACAGGCGGTTGGACTGGGCAAATGAGCAGTTCTTC. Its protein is CASSYRRLDWANEQFF.

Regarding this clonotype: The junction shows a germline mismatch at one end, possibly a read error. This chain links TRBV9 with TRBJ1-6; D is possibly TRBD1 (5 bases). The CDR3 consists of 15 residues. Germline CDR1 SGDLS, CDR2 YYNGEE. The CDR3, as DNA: TGTGACAGCAGCGTTACCGGGACGGAAAATTCACCCCTCCACTTT. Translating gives CDSSVTGTENSPLHF.

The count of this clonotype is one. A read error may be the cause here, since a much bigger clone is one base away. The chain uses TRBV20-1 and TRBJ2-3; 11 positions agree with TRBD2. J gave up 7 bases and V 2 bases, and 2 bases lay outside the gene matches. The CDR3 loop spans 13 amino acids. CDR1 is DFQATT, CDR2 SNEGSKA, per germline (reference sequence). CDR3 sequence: CSARLAGGYTQYF. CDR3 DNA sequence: TGCAGTGCTAGACTAGCGGGGGGATATACGCAGTATTTT.

CDR3 sequence: CSVERELNTEAFF. The CDR3 DNA is TGCAGCGTTGAGAGGGAGCTGAACACTGAAGCTTTCTTT. V usage is TRBV29-1 and J usage is TRBJ1-1; D is uncertain. Per the germline V gene, CDR1 is SQVTM and CDR2 is ANQGSEA. The CDR3 sequence is 13 residues long. Trimming stripped 3 bases from V and 0 bases from J, with 8 bases between.

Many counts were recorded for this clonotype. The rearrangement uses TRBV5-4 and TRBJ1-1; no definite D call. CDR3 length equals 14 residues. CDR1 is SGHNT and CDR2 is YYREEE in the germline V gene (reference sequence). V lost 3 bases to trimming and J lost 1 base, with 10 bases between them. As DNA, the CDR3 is TGTGCCAGCAGCTCCGGACGGAAGAACACTGAAGCTTTCTTT. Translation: CASSSGRKNTEAFF.

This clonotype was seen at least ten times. CDR3 sequence: CSGRQADTQYF. CDR3 nucleotides: TGCAGTGGACGACAGGCAGATACGCAGTATTTT. The chain carries TRBV29-1 and TRBJ2-3; D perhaps matches TRBD1 (6 bases). The CDR3 spans 11 residues. CDR1 and CDR2 (germline): SQVTM, ANQGSEA.

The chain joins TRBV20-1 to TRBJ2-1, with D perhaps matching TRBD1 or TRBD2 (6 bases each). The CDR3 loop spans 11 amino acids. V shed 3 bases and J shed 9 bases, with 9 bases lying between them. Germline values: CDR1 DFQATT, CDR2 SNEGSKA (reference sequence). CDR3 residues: CSARRGAEQFF. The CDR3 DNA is TGCAGTGCTAGGAGGGGGGCTGAGCAGTTCTTC.

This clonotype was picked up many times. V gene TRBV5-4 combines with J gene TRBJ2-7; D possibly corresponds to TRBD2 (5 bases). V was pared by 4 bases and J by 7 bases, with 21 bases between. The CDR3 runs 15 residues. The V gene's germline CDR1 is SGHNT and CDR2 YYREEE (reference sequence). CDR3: CASSPETGWTGEQYF. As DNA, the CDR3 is TGTGCCAGCAGCCCCGAGACCGGATGGACGGGGGAGCAGTACTTC.

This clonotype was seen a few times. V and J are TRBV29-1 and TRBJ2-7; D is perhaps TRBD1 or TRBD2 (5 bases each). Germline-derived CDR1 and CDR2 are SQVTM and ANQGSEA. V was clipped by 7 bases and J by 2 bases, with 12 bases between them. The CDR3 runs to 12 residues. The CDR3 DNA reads TGCAGCGCCCGGGGACCTACCTACGAGCAGTACTTC. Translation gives CSARGPTYEQYF.